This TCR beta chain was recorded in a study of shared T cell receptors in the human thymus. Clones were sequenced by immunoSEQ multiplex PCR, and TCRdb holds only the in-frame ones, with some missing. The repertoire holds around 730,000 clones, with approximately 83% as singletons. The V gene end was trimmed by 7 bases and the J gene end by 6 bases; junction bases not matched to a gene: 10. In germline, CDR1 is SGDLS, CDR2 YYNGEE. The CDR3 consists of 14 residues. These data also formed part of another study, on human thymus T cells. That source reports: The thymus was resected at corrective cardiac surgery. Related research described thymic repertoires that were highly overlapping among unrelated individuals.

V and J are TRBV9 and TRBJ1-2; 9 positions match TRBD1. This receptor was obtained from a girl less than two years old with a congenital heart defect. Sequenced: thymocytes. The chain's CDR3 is CASGRTGARDGYTF. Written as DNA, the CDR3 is TGTGCCAGCGGAAGGACAGGGGCTCGGGATGGCTACACCTTC.